This T cell receptor (beta chain) derives from a study of cytomegalovirus exposure and HLA in healthy donors. Study-level background: Around 80 million unique TCR sequences came from HLA-typed donors in an early release.

It was with 60 Vbeta and 13 Jbeta primers that the PCR ran. Using immunoSEQ multiplex PCR, the repertoire was profiled, and TCRdb retains in-frame clones only, with some absent. The sample contains 180,000 or so clones, around 76% of which appear only once. The length of the CDR3 is 13 residues. Trimming stripped 0 bases from V and 6 bases from J, with 7 bases between. Germline V lookup: CDR1 SGHRS, CDR2 YFSETQ. The chain couples TRBV5-1 to TRBJ2-1, with D hard to call. The sample was PBMCs. This sequence was found in a man aged 35-49 years in good health and CMV-seronegative. The DNA of the CDR3 is TGCGCCAGCAGCTTGGTAGTATCCAATGAGCAGTTCTTC. Translated: CASSLVVSNEQFF.